Listed here are 26 T cell receptor beta chains from one sample, sequenced in a study of metastatic and nonmetastatic thyroid tumors. TCRdb re-called the PCR reads via MiXCR. This sample has 42,000 or so clones, with 18% found just once. All patients were untreated before thyroid surgery. The sequencing input was tumor tissue. These receptors originate from a female donor with papillary thyroid cancer or a benign thyroid nodule (not recorded which). Some clones in this sample may be carry-over from other donors' samples.

Concerning this clone: One base away lies a much larger clone, so this may be a sequencing read error. The chain couples TRBV6-1 to TRBJ2-5; D gene ambiguous. The CDR3 runs 13 residues. CDR1 and CDR2 (germline): MNHNS, SASEGT. Trimming left V 7 bases short and J 9 bases short, with 18 bases between. CDR3 residues: CASIRAARPAQYF. In DNA form, the CDR3 reads TGTGCCAGCATCCGCGCCGCGAGGCCGGCCCAGTACTTC.

At least ten counts were recorded for this clone. The chain employs TRBV10-3 and TRBJ1-2, with no clear D. Trimming removed 3 bases from V and 3 bases from J, with 14 bases in between. The CDR3 has 15 residues. Germline assignment: CDR1 ENHRY and CDR2 SYGVKD. Here the CDR3 DNA reads TGTGCCATCAGTGAAATTGGACCGAGAGACTATGGCTACACCTTC. Its protein product is CAISEIGPRDYGYTF.

There are many counts of this clone. The CDR3 nucleotides are TGTGCCTGGAATACATACGGTAGCGGGAGCATCGAGCAGTACTTC. Translating gives CAWNTYGSGSIEQYF. This sequence joins TRBV30 and TRBJ2-7; 9 positions match TRBD2. After removal of 4 bases from V and 6 bases from J, the junction contained 13 bases not matched to a gene. Looked up from germline, CDR1 is GTSNPN and CDR2 is SVGIG (reference sequence). The CDR3 sequence is 15 residues long.

This clone was found a few times. Being one base from a much bigger clone, this may be a read error. This chain connects TRBV6-1 to TRBJ2-2, with D maybe TRBD1 (5 bases). The germline V gene has CDR1 MNHNS and CDR2 SASEGT. The CDR3 is 14 amino acids. With 6 bases removed from V and 4 bases from J, the gap between germline ends came to 12 bases. CDR3 residues: CASRDSWGTGELFF. For the CDR3, the DNA is TGTGCCAGCAGAGACAGCTGGGGCACCGGGGAGCTGTTTTTT.

This clone was detected ten times or more. The chain links TRBV4-2 to TRBJ2-7; 8 positions match TRBD2. The germline gives CDR1 LGHNA, CDR2 YNFKEQ. The CDR3 spans 15 residues. The junction had 3 bases not matched to a gene; V was cut back by 0 bases and J by 2 bases. DNA of the CDR3: TGTGCCAGCAGCCAAGACGGGGGGGCCCCCTACGAGCAGTACTTC. Its translation: CASSQDGGAPYEQYF.

This clone was detected many times. Other DNA sequences from this sample encode an identical CDR3 as well. The rearrangement joins TRBV20-1 to TRBJ2-2, with 10 bases lining up with TRBD2. Losses at the gene ends were 3 bases for V and 6 bases for J; bases not matched to a gene: 7. The CDR3 runs 15 residues. Germline V CDR1 and CDR2: DFQATT, SNEGSKA (reference sequence). CDR3 coding DNA: TGCAGTGCTAGGCCCCTAGCGGGAGTTCCCGGGGAGCTGTTTTTT. It translates to CSARPLAGVPGELFF.

The rearrangement joins TRBV20-1 to TRBJ2-7, with D perhaps TRBD2 (5 bases). The ends were cut back, 3 bases at V and 4 bases at J, with 25 bases in the middle. CDR3 length: 17 residues. Germline CDR1 reads DFQATT; CDR2 reads SNEGSKA (reference sequence). The CDR3 DNA reads TGCAGTGCTAGCGGAGTAGGTTTCGAGGGCTCCACATACGAGCAGTACTTC. Its translation: CSASGVGFEGSTYEQYF.

This clone has at least ten counts. This rearrangement joins TRBV10-3 to TRBJ1-5; D may be TRBD1 (5 bases). The CDR3 is made up of 14 amino acids. Germline CDR1 ENHRY, CDR2 SYGVKD. V lost 4 bases to trimming and J lost 5 bases, with 12 bases between them. The CDR3 DNA sequence: TGTGCCATCAGTGGGGGGGGTCGAGATCAGCCCCAGCATTTT. Translating gives CAISGGGRDQPQHF.

This clone was detected many times. J is TRBJ1-5 and V is TRBV4-3; 7 bases agree with TRBD1. Trimming removed 3 bases from V and 2 bases from J; junction bases left unmatched: 19. Germline CDR1 and CDR2: LGHNA and YSLEER. The CDR3 is made up of 20 amino acids. The CDR3 here is CASSQDTDRNHLLGNQPQHF. In DNA form, the CDR3 reads TGCGCCAGCAGCCAGGATACGGACAGGAACCATCTCTTGGGCAATCAGCCCCAGCATTTT.

V and J are TRBV18 and TRBJ2-5; D call uncertain. CDR3 length: 18 amino acids. The V gene's germline CDR1 is KGHSH and CDR2 LQKENI. Between the trimmed V and J ends, which lost 1 base and 5 bases, there was a span of 23 bases. CDR3 sequence: CASSPHPRPIELVETQYF. The CDR3, as DNA: TGTGCCAGCTCACCACACCCTCGTCCCATAGAATTGGTGGAGACCCAGTACTTC.

This clone has ten or more counts. This chain uses TRBV7-2 with TRBJ1-1; 7 nucleotides align to TRBD1. Germline CDR1 SGHTA, CDR2 FQGNSA. V lost 3 bases and J lost 5; bases outside the gene matches: 18. The CDR3 runs to 18 residues. The CDR3 sequence: CASSLGTTGTSGGTEAFF. In DNA form, the CDR3 reads TGTGCCAGCAGCTTGGGGACGACAGGGACATCGGGGGGAACTGAAGCTTTCTTT.

This clone occurred a few times. The gene calls are TRBV20-1 and TRBJ2-2; 13 bases match TRBD2. Unmatched junction bases numbered 8, after V lost 1 base and J lost 0 bases. CDR1 is DFQATT, CDR2 SNEGSKA, per germline (reference sequence). The CDR3 consists of 19 residues. The CDR3, as DNA: TGCAGTGCTAGAGCCCCGGTAGGGACTAGCGGGACGAACACCGGGGAGCTGTTTTTT. This encodes CSARAPVGTSGTNTGELFF.

There are many counts of this clone. The chain carries TRBV14 and TRBJ1-2; D might be TRBD1 (6 bases). Germline assignment: CDR1 SGHDN and CDR2 FVKESK. The length of the CDR3 is 13 residues. Trimming left V 3 bases short and J 4 bases short, with 9 bases between. CDR3 DNA: TGTGCCAGCAGCCACGGGACAAGCTATGGCTACACCTTC. Encoded protein: CASSHGTSYGYTF.

The chain employs TRBV28 and TRBJ2-4, with TRBD1 as a possible D gene (6 bases). The CDR3 is 19 amino acids. Trimming removed 0 bases from V and 3 bases from J, with 21 bases in between. Germline-derived CDR1 and CDR2 are MDHEN and SYDVKM. The CDR3 loop reads CASSLWTGGISLVKNIQYF. The CDR3, as DNA: TGTGCCAGCAGTTTATGGACAGGTGGAATCTCACTGGTCAAAAACATTCAGTACTTC.

This clone was seen repeatedly, ten times or more. V and J are TRBV6-1 and TRBJ2-2; 7 nucleotides agree with TRBD2. The junction had 10 bases not matched to a gene; V was cut back by 5 bases and J by 7 bases. The germline CDR1 and CDR2 sequences are MNHNS and SASEGT. The CDR3 has 15 residues. In DNA, the CDR3 is TGTGCCAGCAGTCCCCGGGAGGTCGGGGGCGGGGAGCTGTTTTTT. Translated, it gives CASSPREVGGGELFF.

This clone turned up a few times. This may arise from a read error, as a much more abundant clone is one base away. Other DNA variants within this sample encode the same CDR3. This chain links TRBV20-1 with TRBJ2-3, with a weak D call TRBD1 (6 bases). Germline V gives CDR1 DFQATT, CDR2 SNEGSKA (reference sequence). Trimming left V 2 bases short and J 6 bases short, with 9 bases between. The CDR3 contains 12 residues. The CDR3 region is CSARSQGDTQYF. CDR3 nucleotides: TGCAGTGCTAGATCACAGGGTGATACGCAGTATTTT.

This clone was counted at least ten times. The V and J genes are TRBV20-1 and TRBJ2-1; D not certain. This CDR3 has 11 residues. The V end lost 3 bases, the J end lost 4 bases, and 4 bases lay between the germline ends. The germline CDR1 and CDR2 sequences are DFQATT and SNEGSKA (reference sequence). CDR3 region: CSASRYNEQFF. The CDR3 DNA reads as TGCAGTGCTAGCAGATACAATGAGCAGTTCTTC.

With regard to this clone: A read error may produce the germline difference seen at one junction end. This chain connects TRBV25-1 to TRBJ2-3, with D hard to call. This CDR3 has 12 residues. CDR1 is MGHDK and CDR2 is SYGVNS in the germline V gene. This CDR3 reads CASGEFTDTQYF. CDR3 coding DNA: TGTGCCAGCGGTGAATTCACAGATACGCAGTATTTT.

This clone has at least ten counts. V gene TRBV7-7 combines with J gene TRBJ2-1, with TRBD2 matching 13 bases. CDR1 is SSHAT and CDR2 is FNYEAQ in the germline V gene (reference sequence). The CDR3 spans 17 residues. The V segment lost 5 bases and the J segment 0 bases; nucleotides outside the gene matches: 4. CDR3 protein: CASSPRTSGGSYNEQFF. The CDR3 DNA reads as TGTGCCAGCAGCCCCAGGACTAGCGGGGGCTCCTACAATGAGCAGTTCTTC.

About this clone itself: This may arise from a read error, as a much more abundant clone is one base away. The chain couples TRBV20-1 to TRBJ1-2; TRBD1 is a possible D gene (6 bases). CDR1 and CDR2 (germline): DFQATT, SNEGSKA (reference sequence). The CDR3 contains 13 residues. CDR3 nucleotides: TGCAGTGCCGATGGACAGTTCTACGAGGGCTACGACTTC. Amino acid sequence: CSADGQFYEGYDF.

This clone has ten or more counts. Written as DNA, the CDR3 is TGTGCCAGCAGTTCCCGGGCTAGCAATCAGCCCCAGCATTTT. Its protein is CASSSRASNQPQHF. The rearrangement uses TRBV28 and TRBJ1-5; D unclear. V lost 4 bases and J 0 bases, leaving 7 bases between the germline ends. Germline CDR1 MDHEN, CDR2 SYDVKM. The CDR3 runs to 14 residues. Full variable domain (remainder filled in from reference TRBV28 and TRBJ1-5): DVKVTQSSRYLVKRTGEKVFLECVQDMDHENMFWYRQDPGLGLRLIYFSYDVKMKEKGDIPEGYSVSREKKERFSLILESASTNQTSMYLCASSSRASNQPQHFGDGTRLSIL.

Of note for this clone: Mismatch with germline at one junction end may stem from a read error. The chain has TRBV7-2 and TRBJ2-7, with a tentative D call TRBD1 (6 bases). The CDR3 runs 14 residues. In germline, CDR1 is SGHTA, CDR2 FQGNSA. The CDR3 sequence is CASRPPDRSYEHYF. Written as DNA, the CDR3 is TGTGCCAGCCGCCCCCCGGACAGATCCTACGAGCATTACTTC.

This clone was seen more than once but under ten times. The CDR3 ends on some other residue instead of the conserved phenylalanine or tryptophan, so this is likely a read error. The chain employs TRBV20-1 and TRBJ2-1; a weak D match, TRBD1 (7 bases). CDR1 DFQATT and CDR2 SNEGSKA come from the germline V gene (reference sequence). The CDR3 has 17 residues. V dropped 0 bases and J dropped 5 bases, with 20 bases sitting between them. For the CDR3, the DNA is TGCAGTGCTAGAGATCCAGCGAGGGCGGGACAGCACAATGAGCAGTTCCTC. The encoded protein is CSARDPARAGQHNEQFL.

This clone was observed at least ten times. V gene TRBV19 combines with J gene TRBJ2-2; D assignment may be TRBD1 or TRBD2 (6 bases each). V lost 1 base to trimming and J lost 4 bases, with 13 bases between them. CDR3 length equals 16 residues. Germline CDR1 and CDR2: LNHDA and SQIVND (reference sequence). The CDR3 region is CASSIGRGGTTGELFF. The CDR3 nucleotides read TGTGCCAGTAGTATAGGACGAGGGGGGACCACCGGGGAGCTGTTTTTT. Combining the CDR3 with reference TRBV19 and TRBJ2-2 gives the whole variable domain DGGITQSPKYLFRKEGQNVTLSCEQNLNHDAMYWYRQDPGQGLRLIYYSQIVNDFQKGDIAEGYSVSREKKESFPLTVTSAQKNPTAFYLCASSIGRGGTTGELFFGEGSRLTVL.

In this sample, this clone turned up many times. The chain recombines TRBV7-9 with TRBJ2-2; D may be TRBD1 or TRBD2 (6 bases each). The CDR3 covers 15 residues. Germline values: CDR1 SEHNR, CDR2 FQNEAQ (reference sequence). Trimming cost V 5 bases and J 5 bases, with 15 bases left between them. For the CDR3, the DNA is TGTGCCAGCAGCCCCTGGGGGGCAGAAACCGGGGAGCTGTTTTTT. The encoded protein is CASSPWGAETGELFF.

This clone was counted between two and nine times. V is TRBV28 and J is TRBJ2-7, with 7 nucleotides matching TRBD1. Trimming cost V 6 bases and J 2 bases; bases outside gene matches: 4. CDR1 is MDHEN, CDR2 SYDVKM, per germline. This CDR3 comprises 13 residues. CDR3 loop: CASSPRGPYEQYF. The CDR3 bases are TGTGCCAGCAGCCCGAGGGGGCCCTACGAGCAGTACTTC.